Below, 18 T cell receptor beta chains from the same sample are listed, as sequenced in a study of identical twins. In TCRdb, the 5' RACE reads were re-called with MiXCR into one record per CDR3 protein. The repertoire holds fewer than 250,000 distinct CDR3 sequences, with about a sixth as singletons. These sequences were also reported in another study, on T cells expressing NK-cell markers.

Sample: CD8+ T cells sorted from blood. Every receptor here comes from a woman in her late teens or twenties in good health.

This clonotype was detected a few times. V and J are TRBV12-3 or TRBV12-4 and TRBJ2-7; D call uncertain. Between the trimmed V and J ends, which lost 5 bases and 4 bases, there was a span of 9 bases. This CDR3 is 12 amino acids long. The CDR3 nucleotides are TGTGCCAGCAGTATGACACGATACGAGCAGTACTTC. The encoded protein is CASSMTRYEQYF.

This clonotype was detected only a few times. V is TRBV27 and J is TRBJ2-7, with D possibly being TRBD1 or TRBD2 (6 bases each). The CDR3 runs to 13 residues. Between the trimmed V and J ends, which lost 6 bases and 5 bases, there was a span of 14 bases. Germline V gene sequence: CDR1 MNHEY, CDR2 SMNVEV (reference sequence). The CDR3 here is CASSPPGGHEQYF. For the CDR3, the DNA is TGTGCCAGCAGCCCCCCCGGGGGCCACGAGCAGTACTTC.

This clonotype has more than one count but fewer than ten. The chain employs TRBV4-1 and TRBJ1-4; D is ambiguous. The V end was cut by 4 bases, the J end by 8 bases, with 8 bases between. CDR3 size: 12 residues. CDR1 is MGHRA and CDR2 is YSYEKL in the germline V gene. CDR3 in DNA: TGCGCCAGCAGCCTTCAAGGCGAAAAACTGTTTTTT. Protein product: CASSLQGEKLFF.

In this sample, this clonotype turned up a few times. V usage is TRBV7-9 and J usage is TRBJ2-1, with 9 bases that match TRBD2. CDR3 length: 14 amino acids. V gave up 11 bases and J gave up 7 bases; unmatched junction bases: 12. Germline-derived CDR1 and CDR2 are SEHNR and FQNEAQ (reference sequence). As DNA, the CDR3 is TGTGCCGCGAGGGCGGGAGGGCCCGGGAATGAGCAGTTCTTC. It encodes CAARAGGPGNEQFF.

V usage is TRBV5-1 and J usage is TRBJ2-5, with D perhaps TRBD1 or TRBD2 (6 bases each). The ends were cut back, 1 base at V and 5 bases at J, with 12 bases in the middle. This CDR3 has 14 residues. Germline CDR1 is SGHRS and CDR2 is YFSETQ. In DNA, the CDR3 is TGCGCCAGCAGCTTGTGGGGGGCGCGGGAGACCCAGTACTTC. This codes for CASSLWGARETQYF.

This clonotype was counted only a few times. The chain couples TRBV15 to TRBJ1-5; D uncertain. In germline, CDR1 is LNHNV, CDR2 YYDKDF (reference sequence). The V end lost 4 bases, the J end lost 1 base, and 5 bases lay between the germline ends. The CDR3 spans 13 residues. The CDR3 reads CATSKASNQPQHF. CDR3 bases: TGTGCCACCAGCAAGGCGAGCAATCAGCCCCAGCATTTT.

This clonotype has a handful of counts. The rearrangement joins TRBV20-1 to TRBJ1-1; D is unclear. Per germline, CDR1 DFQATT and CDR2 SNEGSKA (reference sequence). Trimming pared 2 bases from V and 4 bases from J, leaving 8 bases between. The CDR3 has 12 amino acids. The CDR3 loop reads CSARPGGTEAFF. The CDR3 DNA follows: TGCAGTGCTAGACCCGGAGGCACTGAAGCTTTCTTT.

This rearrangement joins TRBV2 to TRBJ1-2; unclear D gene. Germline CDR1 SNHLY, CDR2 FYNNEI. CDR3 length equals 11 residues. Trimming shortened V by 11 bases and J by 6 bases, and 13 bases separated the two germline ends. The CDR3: CAGTFGDGYTF. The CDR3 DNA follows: TGTGCCGGCACCTTCGGGGATGGCTACACCTTC.

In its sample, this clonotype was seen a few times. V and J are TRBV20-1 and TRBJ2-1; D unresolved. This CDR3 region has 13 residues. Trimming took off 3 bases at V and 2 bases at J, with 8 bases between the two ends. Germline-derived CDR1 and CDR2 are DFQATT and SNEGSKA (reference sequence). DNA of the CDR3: TGCAGTGCTAGCGAGACACCCTACAATGAGCAGTTCTTC. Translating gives CSASETPYNEQFF.

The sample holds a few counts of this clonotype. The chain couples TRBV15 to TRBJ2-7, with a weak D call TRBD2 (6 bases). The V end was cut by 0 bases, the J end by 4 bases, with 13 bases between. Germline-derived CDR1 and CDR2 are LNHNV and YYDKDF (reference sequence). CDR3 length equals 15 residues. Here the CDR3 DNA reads TGTGCCACCAGCAGAGATGCCCGCGGGACTTACGAGCAGTACTTC. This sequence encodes CATSRDARGTYEQYF.

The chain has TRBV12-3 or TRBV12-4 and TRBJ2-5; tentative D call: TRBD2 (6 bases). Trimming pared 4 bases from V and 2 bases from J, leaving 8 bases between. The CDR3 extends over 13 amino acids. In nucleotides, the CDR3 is TGTGCCAGCAGTTACGGGAGTCAAGAGACCCAGTACTTC. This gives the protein CASSYGSQETQYF.

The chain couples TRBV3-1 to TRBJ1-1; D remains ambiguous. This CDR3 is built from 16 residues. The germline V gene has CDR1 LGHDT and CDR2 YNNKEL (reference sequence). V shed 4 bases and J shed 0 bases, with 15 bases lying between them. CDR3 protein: CASSLYFKTVNTEAFF. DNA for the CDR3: TGTGCCAGCAGCCTCTACTTTAAGACGGTGAACACTGAAGCTTTCTTT.

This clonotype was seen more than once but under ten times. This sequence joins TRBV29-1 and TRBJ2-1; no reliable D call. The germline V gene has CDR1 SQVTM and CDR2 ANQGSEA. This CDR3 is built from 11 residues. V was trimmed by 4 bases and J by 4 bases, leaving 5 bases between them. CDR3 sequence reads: CSVVEYNEQFF. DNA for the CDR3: TGCAGCGTTGTAGAGTACAATGAGCAGTTCTTC.

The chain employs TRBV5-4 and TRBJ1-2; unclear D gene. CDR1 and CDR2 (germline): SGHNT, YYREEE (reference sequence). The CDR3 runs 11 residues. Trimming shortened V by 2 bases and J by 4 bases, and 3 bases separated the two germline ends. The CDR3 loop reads CASSFAYGYTF. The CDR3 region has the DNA TGTGCCAGCAGCTTTGCCTATGGCTACACCTTC.

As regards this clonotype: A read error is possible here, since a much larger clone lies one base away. CDR3 bases: TGTGCCAGCACCCAGGGGGATGAAGCTTTCTTT. Its protein is CASTQGDEAFF. The gene calls are TRBV6-5 and TRBJ1-1, with 7 bases aligning to TRBD1. CDR1 is MNHEY, CDR2 SVGAGI, per germline. J lost 7 bases, V lost 7 bases, and 3 bases had no gene match. This CDR3 contains 11 residues.

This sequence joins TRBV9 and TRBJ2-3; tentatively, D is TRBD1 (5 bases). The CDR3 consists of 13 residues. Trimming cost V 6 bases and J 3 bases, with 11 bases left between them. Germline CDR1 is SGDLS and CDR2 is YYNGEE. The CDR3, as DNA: TGTGCCAGCAAAGACAGCAAGACAGATACGCAGTATTTT. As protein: CASKDSKTDTQYF.

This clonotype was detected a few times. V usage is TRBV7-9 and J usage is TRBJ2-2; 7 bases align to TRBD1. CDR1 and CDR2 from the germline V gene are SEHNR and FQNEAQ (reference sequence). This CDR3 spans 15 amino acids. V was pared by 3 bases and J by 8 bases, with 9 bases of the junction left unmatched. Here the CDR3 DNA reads TGTGCCAGCAGCTTCCCCACAGGGGACGGAGGGGAGCTGTTTTTT. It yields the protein CASSFPTGDGGELFF.

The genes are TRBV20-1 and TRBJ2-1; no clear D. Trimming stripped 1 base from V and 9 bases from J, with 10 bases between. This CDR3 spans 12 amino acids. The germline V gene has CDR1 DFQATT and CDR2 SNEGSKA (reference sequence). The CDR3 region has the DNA TGCAGTGCTAGAGTATCCGGCAGTGAGCAGTTCTTC. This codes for CSARVSGSEQFF.